This TCR beta chain was obtained from a study of CD8 T cells in Susac syndrome. It was with random hexamers that roughly 0.45 to 1 ug RNA was reverse transcribed. TCRdb reprocessed the immunoSEQ multiplex PCR reads with MiXCR, giving one entry per CDR3 protein. The table records 70,000 or so distinct CDR3 sequences, approximately 95% of them present only once. TCR beta sequencing was performed on blood CD8+ and CD4+ T cells. Healthy donors served as the controls. They were matched for age and sex. This CDR3 comprises 14 residues. The germline CDR1 and CDR2 sequences are SQVTM and ANQGSEA. The V end lost 3 bases, the J end lost 5 bases, and 14 bases lay between the germline ends.

The sequencing sample was made of CD8+ T cells from PBMCs. This sequence was found in a human donor in good health. The chain couples TRBV29-1 to TRBJ2-1, with D possibly being TRBD1 or TRBD2 (5 bases each). CDR3 sequence reads: CSVEGETFNNEQFF. CDR3 sequence (DNA): TGCAGCGTTGAGGGGGAAACGTTTAACAATGAGCAGTTCTTC.